The clone carrying this T cell receptor (beta chain) occurred a few times. Unique molecular identifiers were used in preparing the TCRbeta library. Using its own MiXCR run on the PCR reads, TCRdb lists one record per CDR3 protein. The sample records under 450,000 distinct CDR3 sequences, roughly 15% being singletons. This sample is part of a study of T-cell reconstitution after alpha-beta-depleted transplantation in children. The V gene lost 6 bases and the J gene lost 3 bases, with 11 bases spanning the gap. The CDR3 is made up of 14 amino acids. In germline, CDR1 is MNHEY, CDR2 SVGAGI. Sample: PBMCs, taken from the stem cell graft. The receptor's source is a human donor who donated a stem cell graft to a child with Fanconi anemia. The V call is TRBV6-5, the J call TRBJ1-4, with unresolved D. CDR3 protein: CASRGSPPNEKLFF. DNA for the CDR3: TGTGCCAGCAGGGGCTCGCCCCCTAATGAAAAACTGTTTTTT.